This T cell receptor (beta chain) was captured by sequencing in a study of naive and memory T cell subsets (dated by TCRdb to 2016 to 2017). Regarding the complete study: The study applied an open-source, UMI-based TCR alpha and beta sequencing pipeline to sorted naive and memory peripheral blood T cell subsets. The functional CMV T cell responses agreed completely with IgG serology results. RNA was DNase-treated and reverse transcribed with TCR constant-region primers, mostly using SuperScript III. Paper-wide results and their limitations: Single alpha or beta chain sequences, rather than paired alpha/beta receptors, were used to define clonotypes. Once error correction was done, more than 90% of naive TCR sequences showed up just once, which made the naive abundance distributions much steeper than those of the memory subsets. The repertoire findings for the naive and memory subsets could not be validated, as no ground truth was available. The abundance of TCRs followed a power law with an exponent that differed between naive and memory subsets yet stayed consistent across the three individuals. RNA-based TCR counts may be influenced by expression changes linked to T cell activation and differentiation. In both CD4 and CD8 cells, a rise in Gini index and a fall in Shannon and inverse Simpson diversity were observed from naive through CM, EM and EMRA. A few larger clonotypes were present in naive repertoires, especially CD8 naive repertoires, and these clonotypes were possibly memory cells re-expressing CD45RA.

The receptor library was made with UMI-ligation and nested PCR. An equimolar mix of two oligonucleotides covering both TRBC1 and TRBC2 was used as the beta constant-region primer. The ligated cDNA went through four rounds of PCR with nested alpha and beta constant-region primers together with the SP2 primer. A single-stranded oligonucleotide bearing the SP2 primer plus a 12-nucleotide UMI was ligated onto the 3' end of the cDNA by T4 RNA ligase 1. Incubation of the ligation reaction lasted 20-24 hours at 16 degrees C. PCR2 was typically performed as a SYBR Green qPCR and was stopped at a predetermined threshold so that over-amplification was prevented. Agencourt AMPure XP magnetic beads were used for all purifications after the first. Libraries were quantified by Qubit and checked on a TapeStation, with a main peak expected near 650 bp. Pooled libraries were sequenced on an Illumina MiSeq with v2 2x251 paired-end kits, typically giving about 0.9-2.1 million reads per sample. Each sample library was pooled at roughly 4.4 nM, and about 5-8% PhiX was included to improve cluster recognition. The study's own analysis went as follows. V and J genes were assigned to Demultiplexor-processed FASTQ reads by Decombinator through tag matching, with a single base-pair mismatch being allowed. UMIs were used by Collapsinator to correct both sequencing errors and frequency errors arising from PCR heterogeneity. TCRs were translated and CDR3s were extracted from the conserved cysteine to the FGXG phenylalanine by CDR3Translator, with non-productive sequences being flagged. Gini, Shannon entropy and inverse Simpson indices were calculated on repertoires subsampled to equal numbers of UMI-defined TCRs. Within the linear range, a power law was fitted by maximum likelihood to the distributions of clonotype abundance. When run on a single naive CD8 sample, MIGEC and the pipeline yielded similar UMI counts, similar unique TCR numbers and similar clonal distributions. In one analysis, naive TCRs that were also found in any memory subset of the same donor were excluded from the naive repertoire. Repertoires were searched for about 7,300 CMV-associated CDR3 sequences compiled from VDJdb and a published dataset. TCRdb reprocessing: public reads trimmed at Q25 with fastp, clones called with MiXCR, in-frame beta chains kept. Rows with a matching CDR3 protein are joined into one entry that keeps the most common DNA and genes. The V and J calls here are based on TCRdb, not the publication. The sample table contains roughly 150,000 distinct CDR3 sequences; only one count was recorded for approximately 18% of them. Of the sample, roughly 0.63% falls within the top ten clones.

TCR alpha and beta chain libraries were amplified separately from the second PCR step onward. Donor CMV status was determined by IFNgamma production from CD4+ T cells after overnight stimulation of fresh PBMCs with CMV viral lysate. CD4 T cells were positively selected using Miltenyi beads, after which CD8 T cells were positively selected from the CD4-negative fraction. Cells were stained for CD3, CD4, CD8, CD45RA, CD27 and a live/dead dye and were sorted on a BD Aria II into four subsets based on CD45RA and CD27. Blood came from a few healthy volunteers, each fractionated into CD4 and CD8 T cells and then into four differentiation subsets. Roughly 0.13 L of peripheral blood was collected from each donor, and PBMC were isolated by Ficoll-Paque PLUS density-gradient centrifugation. Sorted cells were lysed in RLT buffer, and RNA was extracted with a Qiagen RNeasy kit and stored at -80°C. From cysteine to phenylalanine, the CDR3 is 15 amino acids long. CDR3 DNA only is kept here, 45 bases in frame from base 1. The germline V and J ends show losses of 6 bases and 4 bases respectively, and no gene match explains 5 bases of the junction. CDR1 and CDR2, looked up from the germline V gene, are MNHEY and SVGAGI.

In this sample, this clonotype turned up a few times. No cognate antigen has been identified for it. No base quality information exists; no much larger clone differs at one position. The chain joins TRBV6-5 to TRBJ2-7; 14 of the junction bases match TRBD2. Sequencing input: naive CD8+ T cells from blood. The meaning of the sample's cell subset or site label: naive T cells, CD45RA high CD27+. This clonotype was sampled from a human donor in good health. CDR3 protein: CASSRGLAGVYEQYF. In nucleotide form, the sequence is TGTGCCAGCAGCCGGGGACTAGCGGGAGTGTACGAGCAGTACTTC.